The rows below give T cell receptor beta chains drawn from one sample of a study of CD8 T cells in ankylosing spondylitis. TCRdb redid the calling of the 5' RACE reads with MiXCR, one entry per CDR3 protein. The repertoire holds around 150,000 distinct CDR3 sequences, with 7.3% as singletons. The specimen sequenced was blood, either unsorted or a sorted T cell fraction (not recorded which). The receptor set was obtained from a female donor with ankylosing spondylitis or in good health (not recorded which). Each CDR3 is given with its conserved first and last residue. The D gene is left open where the match is weak. Only some rows state a clone size, as once, few, many or a class for expanded clones.

TRBJ2-1	many	TRBV11-1	.	CASSRQNRDNEQFF	TGTGCCAGCAGCCGACAGAACAGGGACAATGAGCAGTTCTTC
TRBJ1-1	many	TRBV20-1	TRBD1	CSARTGENTEAFF	TGCAGTGCCCGTACAGGGGAGAACACTGAAGCTTTCTTT
TRBJ1-1	many	TRBV7-9	TRBD1	CASSLRTGENTEAFF	TGTGCCAGCAGCTTAAGGACAGGAGAGAACACTGAAGCTTTCTTT
TRBJ2-5	many	TRBV5-1	.	CASGTSSQETQYF	TGCGCCAGCGGAACTAGCAGCCAAGAGACCCAGTACTTC
TRBJ2-3	many	TRBV29-1	.	CSVAPVGTDTQYF	TGCAGCGTTGCCCCCGTCGGCACAGATACGCAGTATTTT
TRBJ1-5	many	TRBV10-3	TRBD1	CAISESKLQGASNQPQHF	TGTGCCATCAGTGAGTCCAAATTACAGGGGGCTAGCAATCAGCCCCAGCATTTT
TRBJ2-3	.	TRBV11-2	TRBD2	CASSQAERGGTDTQYF	TGTGCCAGCAGCCAAGCTGAGCGGGGGGGCACAGATACGCAGTATTTT
TRBJ2-7	many	TRBV3-1	.	CASSQELASYEQYF	TGTGCCAGCAGCCAAGAGTTGGCCTCCTACGAGCAGTACTTC
TRBJ2-4	many	TRBV20-1	.	CSARDRAGLAKNIQYF	TGCAGTGCTAGAGATAGGGCCGGATTAGCCAAAAACATTCAGTACTTC
TRBJ2-1	few	TRBV7-9	TRBD2	CASSPRPGTSYNEQFF	TGTGCCAGCAGCCCTCGTCCGGGGACTAGTTACAATGAGCAGTTCTTC
TRBJ2-7	many	TRBV11-2	TRBD1	CASSSFGQGGAYEQYF	TGTGCCAGCAGCTCTTTCGGACAGGGGGGGGCCTACGAGCAGTACTTC
TRBJ1-2	.	TRBV18	.	CTSSPEAGRYGYTF	TGTACCAGCTCACCAGAGGCAGGCCGCTATGGCTACACCTTC
TRBJ1-1	many	TRBV7-9	.	CASSQSSFTEAFF	TGTGCCAGCAGCCAAAGTAGTTTCACTGAAGCTTTCTTT
TRBJ1-3	many	TRBV24-1	.	CATSDLTRGRGNTIYF	TGTGCCACCAGTGACCTGACCAGGGGCAGGGGAAACACCATATATTTT
TRBJ2-7	many	TRBV12-3/TRBV12-4	.	CASSLTQRGEQYF	TGTGCCAGCAGTTTAACCCAACGCGGCGAGCAGTACTTC
TRBJ1-2	many	TRBV10-3	.	CAISSPGGPRNPNYGYTF	TGTGCCATCAGCTCTCCCGGGGGGCCAAGAAATCCTAACTATGGCTACACCTTC
TRBJ1-4	.	TRBV4-1	TRBD1	CASSPYGGGNEKLFF	TGCGCCAGCAGCCCCTATGGAGGGGGCAATGAAAAACTGTTTTTT
TRBJ2-3	many	TRBV15	.	CATSREGGGGTDTQYF	TGTGCCACCAGCAGAGAAGGAGGTGGGGGGACAGATACGCAGTATTTT
TRBJ2-2	many	TRBV4-3	.	CASSRQSNLGELFF	TGCGCCAGCAGCCGACAATCCAACTTGGGGGAGCTGTTTTTT
TRBJ2-7	many	TRBV12-3/TRBV12-4	.	CASSSRGAHEQYF	TGTGCCAGCAGTTCCCGAGGGGCCCACGAGCAGTACTTC
TRBJ2-1	many	TRBV5-1	TRBD2	CASSATSGGLNEQFF	TGCGCCAGCAGCGCGACTAGCGGGGGGCTTAATGAGCAGTTCTTC
TRBJ1-1	many	TRBV9	.	CASSVDSSTEAFF	TGTGCCAGCAGCGTAGATAGCAGTACTGAAGCTTTCTTT
TRBJ1-2	many	TRBV29-1	.	CSVDRELGGYTF	TGCAGCGTGGACCGGGAGCTGGGAGGCTACACCTTC
TRBJ1-4	.	TRBV30	.	CALQGGYWEKLFF	TGTGCCCTCCAGGGTGGTTATTGGGAAAAACTGTTTTTT
TRBJ2-5	.	TRBV6-2/TRBV6-3	.	CASSSQVAQYF	TGTGCCAGCAGTTCCCAGGTAGCCCAGTACTTC
TRBJ2-2	many	TRBV5-1	.	CASSSGTGELFF	TGCGCCAGCAGCAGCGGGACCGGGGAGCTGTTTTTT
TRBJ1-6	few	TRBV18	TRBD1	CASSPGTGFATLHF	TGTGCCAGCTCACCGGGGACAGGGTTTGCCACCCTCCACTTT
TRBJ1-5	many	TRBV6-5	.	CASSYEVQYQPQHF	TGTGCCAGCAGTTACGAGGTACAGTATCAGCCCCAGCATTTT